This T cell receptor (beta chain) was found in a study of cytomegalovirus exposure and HLA in healthy donors. After removal of 2 bases from V and 5 bases from J, the junction contained 8 bases not matched to a gene. From germline, CDR1 is SEHNR and CDR2 FQNEAQ (reference sequence). This CDR3 spans 15 amino acids. On this clone itself: Its specificity is not known.

Study-wide points: Cytomegalovirus-associated TCR beta chains were listed, numbering some 150. Productive rates of about 87% or about 30% were seen for most TCR beta V segments in an earlier analysis.

The primer mix had 60 Vbeta and 13 Jbeta primers. Profiling relied on immunoSEQ multiplex PCR, and the TCRdb table lists in-frame clones only, not all of them. The data contain 150,000 or so clones, 84% of them singletons. This chain connects TRBV7-9 to TRBJ2-5; 7 bases line up with TRBD2. Input material: PBMCs. This sequence originates from a man aged 30-40 years in good health and CMV-seronegative. CDR3 DNA: TGTGCCAGCAGCTTATTCCCGACTAGCCCGGAGACCCAGTACTTC. It translates to CASSLFPTSPETQYF.